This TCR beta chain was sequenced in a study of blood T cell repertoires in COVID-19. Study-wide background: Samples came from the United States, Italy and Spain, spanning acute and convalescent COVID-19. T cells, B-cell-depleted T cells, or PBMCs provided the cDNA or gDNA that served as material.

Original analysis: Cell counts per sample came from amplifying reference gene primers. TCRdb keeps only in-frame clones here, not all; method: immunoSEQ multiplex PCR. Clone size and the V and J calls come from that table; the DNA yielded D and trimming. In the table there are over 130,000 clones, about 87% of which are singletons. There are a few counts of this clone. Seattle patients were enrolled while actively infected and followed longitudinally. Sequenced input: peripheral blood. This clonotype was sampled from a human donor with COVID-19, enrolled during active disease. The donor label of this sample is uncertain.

CDR3 region: CASSRDRVGEQYF. CDR3 nucleotide sequence: TGCGCCAGCAGCCGAGACAGGGTGGGGGAGCAGTACTTC. The gene calls are TRBV5-1 and TRBJ2-7; TRBD1 matches at 7 bases. V lost 4 bases and J lost 7; bases outside the gene matches: 8. This CDR3 comprises 13 residues. Germline V gene data show CDR1 as SGHRS and CDR2 as YFSETQ.